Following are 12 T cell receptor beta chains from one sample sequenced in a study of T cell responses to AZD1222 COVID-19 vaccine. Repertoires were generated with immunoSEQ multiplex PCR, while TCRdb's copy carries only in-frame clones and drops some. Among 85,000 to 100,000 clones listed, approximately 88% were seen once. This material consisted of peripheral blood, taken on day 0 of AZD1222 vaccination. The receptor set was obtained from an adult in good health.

The CDR3 sequence is CASSLEGTDTQYF. The DNA for the CDR3 is TGTGCCAGCAGCTTGGAAGGTACAGATACGCAGTATTTT. This chain connects TRBV5-6 to TRBJ2-3; D gene uncertain. CDR3 length: 13 amino acids. Germline assignment: CDR1 SGHDT and CDR2 YYEEEE. V was trimmed by 0 bases and J by 3 bases, leaving 5 bases between them.

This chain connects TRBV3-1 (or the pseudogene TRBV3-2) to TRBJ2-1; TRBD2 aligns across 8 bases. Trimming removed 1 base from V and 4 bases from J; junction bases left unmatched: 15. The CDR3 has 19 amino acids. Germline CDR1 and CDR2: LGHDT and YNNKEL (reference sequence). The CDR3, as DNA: TGTGCCAGCAGCCAAGCCGTCAGCATCGAGCGGGGGATTTACAATGAGCAGTTCTTC. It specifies CASSQAVSIERGIYNEQFF.

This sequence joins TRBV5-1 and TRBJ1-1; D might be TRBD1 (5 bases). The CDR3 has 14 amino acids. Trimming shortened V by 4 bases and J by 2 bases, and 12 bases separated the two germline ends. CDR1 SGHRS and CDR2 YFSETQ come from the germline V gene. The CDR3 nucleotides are TGCGCCAGCAGCGCCATCGGGGCCAACACTGAAGCTTTCTTT. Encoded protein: CASSAIGANTEAFF.

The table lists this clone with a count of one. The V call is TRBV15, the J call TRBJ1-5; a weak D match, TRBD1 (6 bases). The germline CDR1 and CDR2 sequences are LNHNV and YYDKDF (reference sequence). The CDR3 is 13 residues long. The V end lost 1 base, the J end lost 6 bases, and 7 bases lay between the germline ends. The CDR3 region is CATSRAGAQPQHF. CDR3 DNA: TGTGCCACCAGCAGAGCAGGGGCTCAGCCCCAGCATTTT.

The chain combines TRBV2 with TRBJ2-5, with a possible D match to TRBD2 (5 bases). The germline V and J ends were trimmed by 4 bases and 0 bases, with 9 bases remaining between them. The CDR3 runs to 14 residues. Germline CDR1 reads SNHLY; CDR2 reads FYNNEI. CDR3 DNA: TGTGCCAGCAGTGCGGGGAGACACCAAGAGACCCAGTACTTC. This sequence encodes CASSAGRHQETQYF.

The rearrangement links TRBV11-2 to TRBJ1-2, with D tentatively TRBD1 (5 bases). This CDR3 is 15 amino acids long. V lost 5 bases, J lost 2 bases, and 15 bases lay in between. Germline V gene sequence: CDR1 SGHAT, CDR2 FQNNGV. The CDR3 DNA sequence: TGTGCCAGCAGCCTAACCTGGGACGTGAACTATGGCTACACCTTC. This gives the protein CASSLTWDVNYGYTF.

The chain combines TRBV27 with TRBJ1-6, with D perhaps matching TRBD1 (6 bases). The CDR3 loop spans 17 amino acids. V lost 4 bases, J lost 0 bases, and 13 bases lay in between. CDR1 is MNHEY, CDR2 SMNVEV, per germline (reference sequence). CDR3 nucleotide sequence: TGTGCCAGCAGTTCAGACAGGCGCCGCTCCTATAATTCACCCCTCCACTTT. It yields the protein CASSSDRRRSYNSPLHF.

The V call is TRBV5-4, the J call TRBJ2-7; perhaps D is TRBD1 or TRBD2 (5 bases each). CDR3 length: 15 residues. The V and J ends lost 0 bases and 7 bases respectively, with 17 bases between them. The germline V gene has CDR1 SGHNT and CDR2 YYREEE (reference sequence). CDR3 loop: CASSLGGTTLEEQYF. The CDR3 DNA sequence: TGTGCCAGCAGCTTGGGGGGGACCACTCTTGAGGAGCAGTACTTC.

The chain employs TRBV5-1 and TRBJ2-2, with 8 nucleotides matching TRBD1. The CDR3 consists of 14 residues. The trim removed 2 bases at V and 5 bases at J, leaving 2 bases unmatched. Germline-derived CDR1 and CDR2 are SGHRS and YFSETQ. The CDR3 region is CASSLQGGTGELFF. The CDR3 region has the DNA TGCGCCAGCAGCTTACAGGGGGGAACCGGGGAGCTGTTTTTT.

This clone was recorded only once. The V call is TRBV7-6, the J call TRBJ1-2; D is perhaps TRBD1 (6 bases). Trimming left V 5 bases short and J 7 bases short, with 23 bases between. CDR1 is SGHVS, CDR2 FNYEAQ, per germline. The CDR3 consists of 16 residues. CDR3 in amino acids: CASSPGGGGGAVGYTF. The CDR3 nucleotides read TGTGCCAGCAGCCCCGGGGGAGGCGGGGGCGCAGTTGGCTACACCTTC. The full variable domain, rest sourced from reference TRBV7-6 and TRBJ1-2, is GAGVSQSPRYKVTKRGQDVALRCDPISGHVSLYWYRQALGQGPEFLTYFNYEAQQDKSGLPNDRFSAERPEGSISTLTIQRTEQRDSAMYRCASSPGGGGGAVGYTFGSGTRLTVV.

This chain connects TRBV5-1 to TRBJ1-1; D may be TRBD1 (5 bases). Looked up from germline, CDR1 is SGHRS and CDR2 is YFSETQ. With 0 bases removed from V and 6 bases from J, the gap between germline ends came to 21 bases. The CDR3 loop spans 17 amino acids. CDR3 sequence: CASSLEGGRVFGSEAFF. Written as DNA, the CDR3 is TGCGCCAGCAGCTTGGAAGGCGGCAGGGTTTTCGGCTCTGAAGCTTTCTTT.

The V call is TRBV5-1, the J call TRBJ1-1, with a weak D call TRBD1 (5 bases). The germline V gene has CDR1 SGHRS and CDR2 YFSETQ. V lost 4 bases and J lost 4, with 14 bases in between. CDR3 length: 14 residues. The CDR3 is CASSPGLVGTEAFF. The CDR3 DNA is TGCGCCAGCAGCCCAGGGTTAGTGGGCACTGAAGCTTTCTTT. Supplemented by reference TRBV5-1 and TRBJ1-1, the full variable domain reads KAGVTQTPRYLIKTRGQQVTLSCSPISGHRSVSWYQQTPGQGLQFLFEYFSETQRNKGNFPGRFSGRQFSNSRSEMNVSTLELGDSALYLCASSPGLVGTEAFFGQGTRLTVV.